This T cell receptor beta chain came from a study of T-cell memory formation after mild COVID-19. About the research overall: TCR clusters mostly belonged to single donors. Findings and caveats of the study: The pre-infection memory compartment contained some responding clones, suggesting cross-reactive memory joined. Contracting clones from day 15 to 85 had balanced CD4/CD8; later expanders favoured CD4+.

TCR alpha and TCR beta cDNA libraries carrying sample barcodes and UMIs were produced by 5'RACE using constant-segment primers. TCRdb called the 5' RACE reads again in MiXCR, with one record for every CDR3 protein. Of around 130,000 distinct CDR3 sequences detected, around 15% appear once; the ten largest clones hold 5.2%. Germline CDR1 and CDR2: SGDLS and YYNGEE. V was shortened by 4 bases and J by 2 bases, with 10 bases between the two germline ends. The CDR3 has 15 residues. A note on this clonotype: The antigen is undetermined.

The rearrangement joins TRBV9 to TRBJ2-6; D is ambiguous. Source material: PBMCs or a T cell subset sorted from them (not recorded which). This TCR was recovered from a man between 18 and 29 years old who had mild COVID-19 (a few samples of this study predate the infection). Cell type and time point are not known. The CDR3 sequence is CASSPLSTGANVLTF. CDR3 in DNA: TGTGCCAGCAGCCCCCTCTCGACTGGGGCCAACGTCCTGACTTTC.